One and the same sample provided the 30 T cell receptor beta chains below, sequenced in a study of blood T cell repertoires in COVID-19. Data came from immunoSEQ multiplex PCR; TCRdb stores just in-frame clones and leaves some out. The sample yields over 130,000 clones, about 90% seen once. Material: peripheral blood. These receptors all come from a man in his 60s with active or convalescent COVID-19.

Comment on this clone: A junction end diverges from the germline sequence, so it may reflect a read error. This chain uses TRBV7-7 with TRBJ2-5; no clear D. The CDR3 consists of 13 residues. CDR1 and CDR2 (germline): SSHAT, FNYEAQ (reference sequence). The CDR3 DNA follows: TGTGCTAGCAGCACCGGTCGCCAAGAGACCCAGTACTTC. Translation: CASSTGRQETQYF.

The rearrangement uses TRBV5-1 and TRBJ2-7; TRBD2 matches at 14 bases. The CDR3 runs 18 residues. CDR1 and CDR2 from the germline V gene are SGHRS and YFSETQ. The V and J ends lost 4 bases and 6 bases, in that order; junction bases with no gene match: 15. CDR3 in DNA: TGCGCCAGCAGCGGGGGACTAGCGGGAGAGCGGATGGTAGCCGAGCAGTACTTC. Translation gives CASSGGLAGERMVAEQYF.

V and J are TRBV18 and TRBJ2-3, with TRBD1 matching 9 bases. V lost 6 bases to trimming and J lost 10 bases; unmatched junction nucleotides: 11. This CDR3 has 14 residues. Germline CDR1 reads KGHSH; CDR2 reads LQKENI. This CDR3 reads CASSPGQGPQSQYF. CDR3 nucleotide sequence: TGTGCCAGCTCCCCGGGACAGGGCCCCCAGTCGCAGTATTTT.

This chain joins TRBV2 and TRBJ2-5, with 7 bases matching TRBD1. Germline lookup yields CDR1 SNHLY and CDR2 FYNNEI. This CDR3 region has 17 residues. The J segment lost 2 bases and the V segment lost 8 bases, leaving 17 bases of the junction unmatched. This CDR3 reads CASQNTRTGTSQETQYF. The CDR3 bases are TGTGCCAGCCAAAACACGCGGACAGGAACCTCTCAAGAGACCCAGTACTTC.

The chain is built from TRBV9 and TRBJ2-6, with D perhaps TRBD1 (6 bases). Trimming pared 5 bases from V and 0 bases from J, leaving 12 bases between. In germline, CDR1 is SGDLS, CDR2 YYNGEE. The CDR3 loop spans 16 amino acids. As DNA, the CDR3 is TGTGCCAGCAGTCACCACAGGGCCTCTGGGGCCAACGTCCTGACTTTC. Its translation is CASSHHRASGANVLTF.

This rearrangement joins TRBV7-2 to TRBJ1-2; D gene ambiguous. V was pared by 1 base and J by 4 bases, with 7 bases between. The CDR3 length is 13 residues. Germline V CDR1 and CDR2: SGHTA, FQGNSA. DNA for the CDR3: TGTGCCAGCAGCTTAGACCCCAGCTATGGCTACACCTTC. This sequence encodes CASSLDPSYGYTF.

The chain couples TRBV7-8 to TRBJ2-1; D gene ambiguous. This CDR3 is 14 amino acids long. In germline, CDR1 is SGHVS, CDR2 FQNEAQ. V gave up 5 bases and J gave up 6 bases, with 14 bases separating them. The CDR3 loop is CASSQDPRGNEQFF. DNA for the CDR3: TGTGCCAGCAGCCAAGATCCCCGCGGCAATGAGCAGTTCTTC. The full variable domain, rest sourced from reference TRBV7-8 and TRBJ2-1, is GAGVSQSPRYKVAKRGQDVALRCDPISGHVSLFWYQQALGQGPEFLTYFQNEAQLDKSGLPSDRFFAERPEGSVSTLKIQRTQQEDSAVYLCASSQDPRGNEQFFGPGTRLTVL.

The chain employs TRBV30 and TRBJ1-1; TRBD1 might be the D (6 bases). The CDR3 covers 14 residues. With 5 bases removed from V and 3 bases from J, the gap between germline ends came to 16 bases. CDR1 is GTSNPN, CDR2 SVGIG, per germline (reference sequence). CDR3: CAWDGTSPYTEAFF. The CDR3 nucleotides read TGTGCCTGGGACGGGACAAGCCCCTACACTGAAGCTTTCTTT.

The chain joins TRBV7-2 to TRBJ2-5, with D possibly matching TRBD1 (6 bases). The V gene's germline CDR1 is SGHTA and CDR2 FQGNSA. The length of the CDR3 is 16 residues. V lost 1 base and J lost 4, with 16 bases in between. The CDR3, as DNA: TGTGCCAGCAGCTTAGTGGGTGGGGGCAGGGGAGAGACCCAGTACTTC. This sequence encodes CASSLVGGGRGETQYF.

The chain uses TRBV2 and TRBJ1-5; 7 bases line up with TRBD1. Germline V gene lookup returns CDR1 SNHLY and CDR2 FYNNEI. The ends lost 4 bases at V and 6 bases at J; junction bases unmatched: 6. The CDR3 is 14 residues long. The CDR3 sequence: CASSGGQGVQPQHF. For the CDR3, the DNA is TGTGCCAGCAGTGGGGGGCAGGGGGTTCAGCCCCAGCATTTT.

The genes are TRBV7-9 and TRBJ2-7; no definite D call. Germline loops: CDR1 SEHNR, CDR2 FQNEAQ (reference sequence). With 1 base removed from V and 6 bases from J, the gap between germline ends came to 7 bases. This CDR3 contains 12 residues. The CDR3 sequence is CASSLGAFEQYF. Written as DNA, the CDR3 is TGTGCCAGCAGCTTAGGGGCCTTCGAGCAGTACTTC.

The gene calls are TRBV7-3 and TRBJ2-1, with D possibly being TRBD2 (6 bases). Trimming shortened V by 2 bases and J by 6 bases, and 14 bases separated the two germline ends. There are 15 residues in the CDR3. CDR1 and CDR2 (germline): SGHTA, FQGTGA. The CDR3 DNA sequence: TGTGCCAGCAGCTTAGGGGGACTCCCGCTCAATGAGCAGTTCTTC. As protein: CASSLGGLPLNEQFF. The whole variable domain, filled in from reference TRBV7-3 and TRBJ2-1, reads GAGVSQTPSNKVTEKGKYVELRCDPISGHTALYWYRQSLGQGPEFLIYFQGTGAADDSGLPNDRFFAVRPEGSVSTLKIQRTERGDSAVYLCASSLGGLPLNEQFFGPGTRLTVL.

In DNA, the CDR3 is TGCGCCAGCAGCTTGGGTTACAGGGGAATGACAGAGACCCAGTACTTC. Translating gives CASSLGYRGMTETQYF. The chain combines TRBV5-1 with TRBJ2-5; 7 positions match TRBD1. J lost 4 bases, V lost 0 bases, and 9 bases had no gene match. The CDR3 runs 16 residues. Germline V gives CDR1 SGHRS, CDR2 YFSETQ.

The chain is built from TRBV6-2 or TRBV6-3 and TRBJ1-1, with 12 positions matching TRBD1. Germline CDR1 reads MNHEY; CDR2 reads SVGEGT. The CDR3 spans 15 residues. Trimming cost V 2 bases and J 4 bases; bases outside gene matches: 2. Here the CDR3 DNA reads TGTGCCAGCAGTTACAGGGGACAGGGGGCCACTGAAGCTTTCTTT. This encodes CASSYRGQGATEAFF.

The rearrangement links TRBV27 to TRBJ2-7; 8 bases map to TRBD1. CDR1 and CDR2 (germline): MNHEY, SMNVEV (reference sequence). This CDR3 spans 14 amino acids. The ends lost 5 bases at V and 2 bases at J; junction bases unmatched: 5. Written as DNA, the CDR3 is TGTGCCAGCAGTGGGACAGGAGAGACCTACGAGCAGTACTTC. It encodes CASSGTGETYEQYF.

This chain uses TRBV29-1 with TRBJ2-7; the D is unclear. Germline V CDR1 and CDR2: SQVTM, ANQGSEA. Trimming cost V 5 bases and J 6 bases, with 17 bases left between them. This CDR3 has 13 residues. Here the CDR3 reads CSVSGTVEVEQYF. Written as DNA, the CDR3 is TGCAGCGTTTCCGGAACGGTAGAGGTCGAGCAGTACTTC.

This sequence joins TRBV11-2 and TRBJ2-7, with 7 bases fitting TRBD2. This CDR3 comprises 14 residues. Germline CDR1 is SGHAT and CDR2 is FQNNGV. V was pared by 4 bases and J by 1 base, with 4 bases of the junction left unmatched. In nucleotides, the CDR3 is TGTGCCAGCAGCTACCCGGGGGGTTCCTACGAGCAGTACTTC. Amino acid sequence: CASSYPGGSYEQYF.

The genes are TRBV5-5 and TRBJ2-7; TRBD1 matches 7 bases. The germline gives CDR1 SGHKS, CDR2 YYEKEE (reference sequence). J lost 3 bases, V lost 3 bases, and 6 bases had no gene match. This CDR3 has 14 amino acids. The CDR3 loop is CASSSGTAFYEQYF. The CDR3 DNA follows: TGTGCCAGCAGCTCCGGGACAGCATTCTACGAGCAGTACTTC.

The chain is built from TRBV4-3 and TRBJ2-1; a possible D gene is TRBD2 (6 bases). The CDR3 extends over 17 amino acids. Germline V CDR1 and CDR2: LGHNA, YSLEER. V dropped 1 base and J dropped 0 bases, with 13 bases sitting between them. DNA of the CDR3: TGCGCCAGCAGCCAAGCGGCTAGCGAGAGCTCCTACAATGAGCAGTTCTTC. Protein sequence: CASSQAASESSYNEQFF.

This chain uses TRBV19 with TRBJ1-2, with 11 nucleotides matching TRBD1. Germline V lookup: CDR1 LNHDA, CDR2 SQIVND (reference sequence). CDR3 length equals 15 residues. Trimming at V came to 3 bases and at J to 3 bases, leaving 3 bases not matched to a gene. This chain's CDR3 is CASSMDRGLDYGYTF. The CDR3 DNA is TGTGCCAGTAGTATGGACAGGGGGCTAGACTATGGCTACACCTTC.

The rearrangement links TRBV19 to TRBJ1-1; 8 bases align to TRBD1. After removal of 2 bases from V and 1 base from J, the junction contained 15 bases not matched to a gene. The CDR3 contains 19 residues. The germline V gene has CDR1 LNHDA and CDR2 SQIVND (reference sequence). CDR3 DNA sequence: TGTGCCAGTAGTATACGGGGCGGTTCCAGGGGGCTGGGGAACACTGAAGCTTTCTTT. This gives the protein CASSIRGGSRGLGNTEAFF.

The J gene is TRBJ2-3, the V gene TRBV28, with 8 bases lining up with TRBD2. V gave up 6 bases and J gave up 5 bases; unmatched junction bases: 7. From germline, CDR1 is MDHEN and CDR2 SYDVKM. The CDR3 totals 14 residues. CDR3 sequence: CASSSGRTGDTQYF. Written as DNA, the CDR3 is TGTGCCAGCAGCAGCGGGAGAACCGGAGATACGCAGTATTTT.

The chain couples TRBV28 to TRBJ2-7; a possible D gene is TRBD2 (5 bases). This CDR3 has 12 amino acids. The V gene's germline CDR1 is MDHEN and CDR2 SYDVKM. The germline V and J ends were trimmed by 5 bases and 5 bases, with 10 bases remaining between them. CDR3 bases: TGTGCCAGCAGTGAAGCGGCGAACGAGCAGTACTTC. Its protein product is CASSEAANEQYF.

This clone occurred a few times. V is TRBV2 and J is TRBJ2-3; 13 bases match TRBD2. This CDR3 spans 17 amino acids. Germline values: CDR1 SNHLY, CDR2 FYNNEI. V was clipped by 6 bases and J by 3 bases; unmatched bases: 9. CDR3 loop: CASSRWTSGSTTDTQYF. CDR3 DNA: TGTGCCAGCAGCCGTTGGACTAGCGGGAGTACAACAGATACGCAGTATTTT. Based on the CDR3 plus reference TRBV2 and TRBJ2-3, the full variable domain is EPEVTQTPSHQVTQMGQEVILRCVPISNHLYFYWYRQILGQKVEFLVSFYNNEISEKSEIFDDQFSVERPDGSNFTLKIRSTKLEDSAMYFCASSRWTSGSTTDTQYFGPGTRLTVL.

This rearrangement joins TRBV7-2 to TRBJ2-7; D might be TRBD1 (6 bases). Germline V gene data show CDR1 as SGHTA and CDR2 as FQGNSA. Trimming took 5 bases from V and 0 from J, leaving 14 bases between them. The CDR3 is made up of 15 amino acids. The DNA for the CDR3 is TGTGCCAGCAGCCCCAGGACAGCCGGCTCCTACGAGCAGTACTTC. This codes for CASSPRTAGSYEQYF.

The chain combines TRBV28 with TRBJ2-1, with TRBD1 identical over 7 bases. This CDR3 is built from 14 residues. CDR1 and CDR2 from the germline V gene are MDHEN and SYDVKM. Unmatched junction bases numbered 3, after V lost 6 bases and J lost 1 base. The CDR3 nucleotides read TGTGCCAGCAGCCGGGGACAGTCCTACAATGAGCAGTTCTTC. This translates into CASSRGQSYNEQFF.

The J gene is TRBJ2-3, the V gene TRBV6-1; tentative D call: TRBD1 (5 bases). Germline values: CDR1 MNHNS, CDR2 SASEGT. With 2 bases removed from V and 1 base from J, the gap between germline ends came to 19 bases. The CDR3 covers 18 residues. CDR3 region: CASSEWASRRVGTDTQYF. The CDR3, as DNA: TGTGCCAGCAGTGAATGGGCCTCTCGCAGGGTTGGCACAGATACGCAGTATTTT.

V and J are TRBV18 and TRBJ2-7, with TRBD2 matching 9 bases. V was clipped by 6 bases and J by 4 bases; unmatched bases: 7. This CDR3 contains 14 residues. In germline, CDR1 is KGHSH, CDR2 LQKENI. CDR3 protein: CASSPGTSSYEQYF. The CDR3 DNA follows: TGTGCCAGCTCTCCCGGGACTAGCTCGTACGAGCAGTACTTC.

V is TRBV6-5 and J is TRBJ1-5, with TRBD1 matching over 8 bases. The germline gives CDR1 MNHEY, CDR2 SVGAGI. This CDR3 comprises 15 residues. V shed 6 bases and J 2 bases; nucleotides not matched to a gene: 6. The chain's CDR3 is CASSGTGGRNQPQHF. Written as DNA, the CDR3 is TGTGCCAGCAGCGGTACAGGGGGACGCAATCAGCCCCAGCATTTT.

This rearrangement joins TRBV19 to TRBJ2-2; 10 bases line up with TRBD2. CDR3 size: 17 residues. V lost 3 bases to trimming and J lost 6 bases; unmatched junction nucleotides: 10. Germline CDR1 reads LNHDA; CDR2 reads SQIVND (reference sequence). CDR3 nucleotides: TGTGCCAGTAGTATCCGGCTAGCGGGAGTTTCGGCCGGGGAGCTGTTTTTT. It encodes CASSIRLAGVSAGELFF. Supplemented by reference TRBV19 and TRBJ2-2, the full variable domain reads DGGITQSPKYLFRKEGQNVTLSCEQNLNHDAMYWYRQDPGQGLRLIYYSQIVNDFQKGDIAEGYSVSREKKESFPLTVTSAQKNPTAFYLCASSIRLAGVSAGELFFGEGSRLTVL.